This TCR beta chain was identified during a study of shared clonotypes between healthy human individuals. CDR1 is SGHKS and CDR2 is YYEKEE in the germline V gene (reference sequence). The CDR3 has 14 residues. Trimming took 4 bases from V and 6 from J, leaving 16 bases between them. Repertoires were generated with immunoSEQ multiplex PCR, while TCRdb's copy carries only in-frame clones and drops some. This sample has roughly 2.2 million clones; 80% to 95% occur once, and the top ten carry approximately 0.4%. The chain combines TRBV5-5 with TRBJ2-5, with D possibly matching TRBD2 (5 bases). The source is a man between 18 and 35 years old in good health. Some clones in this sample may be carry-over from other donors' samples. The sample was naive CD4+ T cells from PBMCs. Subset meaning: CD45RA+ positively selected. CDR3 loop: CASSTQDPGKTQYF. The CDR3 nucleotides are TGTGCCAGCAGCACCCAGGACCCGGGGAAGACCCAGTACTTC.